This entry lists 20 T cell receptor beta chains sequenced from one sample in a study of blood T cell repertoires in COVID-19. TCRdb's table, derived via immunoSEQ multiplex PCR, lists solely in-frame clones and lacks some. The table has under 200,000 clones, around 86% seen once. Sample: peripheral blood. The receptor set was obtained from a young man with acute or convalescent COVID-19.

On this clone: Other DNA variants within this sample encode the same CDR3. The chain carries TRBV5-1 and TRBJ2-3; possibly TRBD2 for D (5 bases). There are 14 residues in the CDR3. Germline CDR1 and CDR2: SGHRS and YFSETQ. The ends were cut back, 4 bases at V and 0 bases at J, with 9 bases in the middle. For the CDR3, the DNA is TGCGCCAGCAGCGAAGGACTCAGCACAGATACGCAGTATTTT. Translating gives CASSEGLSTDTQYF. Looking up the rest from reference TRBV5-1 and TRBJ2-3 gives the full variable domain: KAGVTQTPRYLIKTRGQQVTLSCSPISGHRSVSWYQQTPGQGLQFLFEYFSETQRNKGNFPGRFSGRQFSNSRSEMNVSTLELGDSALYLCASSEGLSTDTQYFGPGTRLTVL.

V is TRBV7-8 and J is TRBJ2-1, with 9 bases identical to TRBD2. CDR3 length: 19 residues. CDR1 and CDR2 from the germline V gene are SGHVS and FQNEAQ. V lost 5 bases and J lost 0; bases outside the gene matches: 14. Here the CDR3 DNA reads TGTGCCAGCAGCCCCGGGCGGGGGGGCCTTCTTCTCTCCTACAATGAGCAGTTCTTC. Encoded protein: CASSPGRGGLLLSYNEQFF.

The chain is built from TRBV7-8 and TRBJ2-5, with 9 bases matching TRBD2. Germline loops: CDR1 SGHVS, CDR2 FQNEAQ. Losses at the gene ends were 7 bases for V and 0 bases for J; bases not matched to a gene: 3. The CDR3 totals 14 residues. CDR3 nucleotides: TGTGCCAGCACCGCGGGGGGGCACCAAGAGACCCAGTACTTC. Protein sequence: CASTAGGHQETQYF.

V usage is TRBV4-1 and J usage is TRBJ1-5; D may be TRBD1 (5 bases). The CDR3 consists of 13 residues. CDR1 and CDR2 (germline): MGHRA, YSYEKL. The V and J ends lost 1 base and 6 bases respectively, with 7 bases between them. In DNA form, the CDR3 reads TGCGCCAGCAGCCAAGGGGGGGTTCAGCCCCAGCATTTT. Protein sequence: CASSQGGVQPQHF.

J is TRBJ2-1 and V is TRBV6-1; 7 positions agree with TRBD2. Germline CDR1 and CDR2: MNHNS and SASEGT. The CDR3 is 16 residues long. The J segment lost 0 bases and the V segment lost 4 bases, leaving 6 bases of the junction unmatched. DNA for the CDR3: TGTGCCAGCAGTGGCCAGCGGGGCCGCTCCTACAATGAGCAGTTCTTC. This translates into CASSGQRGRSYNEQFF.

The chain uses TRBV28 and TRBJ1-2; the match to TRBD1 covers 11 bases. Germline-derived CDR1 and CDR2 are MDHEN and SYDVKM. The CDR3 totals 17 residues. V was pared by 2 bases and J by 4 bases, with 9 bases of the junction left unmatched. CDR3 nucleotide sequence: TGTGCCAGCAGTTTAGGACAGGGGGCCGCTGGATTCTATGGCTACACCTTC. As protein: CASSLGQGAAGFYGYTF.

This clone was detected once. The chain links TRBV9 to TRBJ2-1; 10 nucleotides match TRBD1. Per the germline V gene, CDR1 is SGDLS and CDR2 is YYNGEE. The CDR3 loop spans 16 amino acids. Germline trimming cut 3 bases from V and 7 bases from J; bases unmatched to any gene: 10. This chain's CDR3 is CASSATTGTGANEQFF. The CDR3 coding sequence is TGTGCCAGCAGCGCAACAACCGGGACAGGGGCGAATGAGCAGTTCTTC.

CDR3 sequence reads: CASSVTAGDTDTQYF. CDR3 sequence (DNA): TGTGCCAGCAGCGTAACAGCGGGGGACACAGATACGCAGTATTTT. The chain uses TRBV9 and TRBJ2-3, with 8 bases fitting TRBD2. V lost 1 base and J lost 2; bases outside the gene matches: 3. Germline CDR1 reads SGDLS; CDR2 reads YYNGEE. This CDR3 spans 15 amino acids.

The V call is TRBV7-2, the J call TRBJ1-4, with D hard to call. V was clipped by 5 bases and J by 5 bases, with 12 bases between them. The CDR3 has 14 residues. The germline V gene has CDR1 SGHTA and CDR2 FQGNSA. CDR3 in DNA: TGTGCCAGCAGCCTGAACACGGGGAATGAAAAACTGTTTTTT. Translating it yields CASSLNTGNEKLFF.

The J gene is TRBJ2-7, the V gene TRBV5-5; possibly TRBD1 for D (6 bases). Between the trimmed V and J ends, which lost 0 bases and 2 bases, there was a span of 9 bases. This CDR3 contains 14 residues. The germline gives CDR1 SGHKS, CDR2 YYEKEE (reference sequence). The CDR3 here is CASSLVGAAYEQYF. The DNA for the CDR3 is TGTGCCAGCAGCTTGGTGGGGGCCGCCTACGAGCAGTACTTC.

CDR3 sequence: CARNSGNYGYTF. Written as DNA, the CDR3 is TGTGCCAGGAACTCGGGTAACTATGGCTACACCTTC. The J gene is TRBJ1-2, the V gene TRBV2; no reliable D call. Germline values: CDR1 SNHLY, CDR2 FYNNEI. The CDR3 contains 12 residues. Deletions cut 9 bases from V and 1 base from J, with 9 bases between.

The rearrangement links TRBV5-6 to TRBJ1-1, with 8 bases fitting TRBD1. CDR1 and CDR2 (germline): SGHDT, YYEEEE. V lost 6 bases, J lost 12 bases, and 13 bases stayed unmatched. The CDR3 totals 13 residues. The CDR3 DNA sequence: TGTGCCAGCACCATCTTAAACAGGGGGGGAACTTTCTTT. Translating it yields CASTILNRGGTFF.

The chain carries TRBV9 and TRBJ2-1; 10 nucleotides match TRBD1. This CDR3 contains 15 residues. Germline values: CDR1 SGDLS, CDR2 YYNGEE. The J segment lost 6 bases and the V segment lost 3 bases, leaving 6 bases of the junction unmatched. The CDR3 sequence is CASSGSGTGVNEQFF. The CDR3, as DNA: TGTGCCAGCAGCGGTTCCGGGACAGGGGTCAATGAGCAGTTCTTC. Filled out from reference TRBV9 and TRBJ2-1, the complete variable domain reads DSGVTQTPKHLITATGQRVTLRCSPRSGDLSVYWYQQSLDQGLQFLIQYYNGEERAKGNILERFSAQQFPDLHSELNLSSLELGDSALYFCASSGSGTGVNEQFFGPGTRLTVL.

This clone was detected only a few times. The V call is TRBV27, the J call TRBJ1-2, with a possible D match to TRBD1 (5 bases). CDR1 is MNHEY and CDR2 is SMNVEV in the germline V gene (reference sequence). The CDR3 consists of 12 residues. Trimming stripped 4 bases from V and 5 bases from J, with 8 bases between. The CDR3 region has the DNA TGTGCCAGCAGTTCGGACATTTATGGCTACACCTTC. Translating gives CASSSDIYGYTF.

The genes are TRBV29-1 and TRBJ2-7; D may be TRBD1 (6 bases). This CDR3 spans 13 amino acids. CDR1 and CDR2 from the germline V gene are SQVTM and ANQGSEA. V lost 4 bases and J 2 bases, leaving 12 bases between the germline ends. The chain's CDR3 is CSVAMTGPYEQYF. DNA of the CDR3: TGCAGCGTTGCTATGACAGGCCCCTACGAGCAGTACTTC.

V and J are TRBV6-5 and TRBJ1-6; maybe TRBD1 (6 bases). V shed 8 bases and J shed 6 bases, with 8 bases lying between them. The CDR3 is 12 residues long. From germline, CDR1 is MNHEY and CDR2 SVGAGI. CDR3 protein: CASGRGNSPLHF. The DNA of the CDR3 is TGTGCCAGCGGCAGGGGTAATTCACCCCTCCACTTT.

The chain is built from TRBV11-2 and TRBJ2-7; 15 nucleotides line up with TRBD2. Germline loops: CDR1 SGHAT, CDR2 FQNNGV. V was pared by 5 bases and J by 3 bases, with 2 bases of the junction left unmatched. The CDR3 contains 15 residues. The CDR3: CASSTGLAGGYEQYF. Here the CDR3 DNA reads TGTGCCAGCAGCACGGGACTAGCGGGGGGCTACGAGCAGTACTTC. Filled out from reference TRBV11-2 and TRBJ2-7, the complete variable domain reads EAGVAQSPRYKIIEKRQSVAFWCNPISGHATLYWYQQILGQGPKLLIQFQNNGVVDDSQLPKDRFSAERLKGVDSTLKIQPAKLEDSAVYLCASSTGLAGGYEQYFGPGTRLTVT.

The gene calls are TRBV3-1 (or the pseudogene TRBV3-2) and TRBJ2-5; 9 positions agree with TRBD2. V was clipped by 7 bases and J by 5 bases; unmatched bases: 14. Germline CDR1 LGHDT, CDR2 YNNKEL (reference sequence). The CDR3 covers 16 residues. CDR3 loop: CASTSRWASGAETQYF. The CDR3 DNA reads TGTGCCAGCACTTCGCGTTGGGCTAGCGGGGCCGAGACCCAGTACTTC.

The gene calls are TRBV5-1 and TRBJ1-4; 11 bases align to TRBD1. Trimming cost V 4 bases and J 7 bases; bases outside gene matches: 9. Germline V lookup: CDR1 SGHRS, CDR2 YFSETQ. This CDR3 comprises 16 residues. The CDR3 DNA reads TGCGCCAGCAGCGATCCGGGACAGGGGGGGCGTGAAAAACTGTTTTTT. Residues: CASSDPGQGGREKLFF.

V usage is TRBV7-9 and J usage is TRBJ2-2; possible D gene TRBD2, 6 bases. This CDR3 has 15 residues. The ends were cut back, 0 bases at V and 1 base at J, with 6 bases in the middle. CDR1 SEHNR and CDR2 FQNEAQ come from the germline V gene (reference sequence). The CDR3 DNA follows: TGTGCCAGCAGCTTAGCGGGAGGGAACACCGGGGAGCTGTTTTTT. Amino acids: CASSLAGGNTGELFF.